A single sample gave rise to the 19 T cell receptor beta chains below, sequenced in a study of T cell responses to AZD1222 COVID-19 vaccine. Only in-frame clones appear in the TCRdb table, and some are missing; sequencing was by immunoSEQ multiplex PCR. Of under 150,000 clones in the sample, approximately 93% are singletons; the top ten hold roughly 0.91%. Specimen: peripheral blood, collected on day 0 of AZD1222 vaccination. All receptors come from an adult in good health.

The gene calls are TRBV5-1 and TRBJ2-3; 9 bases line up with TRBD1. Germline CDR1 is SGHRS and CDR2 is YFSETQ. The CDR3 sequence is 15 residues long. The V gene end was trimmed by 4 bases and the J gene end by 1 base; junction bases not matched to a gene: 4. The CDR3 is CASSPRDRGTDTQYF. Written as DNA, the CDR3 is TGCGCCAGCAGCCCCCGGGACAGGGGCACAGATACGCAGTATTTT.

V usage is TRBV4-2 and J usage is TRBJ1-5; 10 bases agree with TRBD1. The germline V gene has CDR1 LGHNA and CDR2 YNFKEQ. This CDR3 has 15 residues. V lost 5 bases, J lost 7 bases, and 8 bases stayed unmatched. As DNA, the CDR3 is TGTGCCAGCAGCGGGACAGGGGTTGTTGGACAGCCCCAGCATTTT. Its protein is CASSGTGVVGQPQHF.

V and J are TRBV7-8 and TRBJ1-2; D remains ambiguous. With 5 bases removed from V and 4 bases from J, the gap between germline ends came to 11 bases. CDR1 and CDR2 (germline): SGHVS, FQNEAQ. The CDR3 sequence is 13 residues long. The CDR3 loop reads CASSRIPVYGYTF. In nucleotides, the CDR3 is TGTGCCAGCAGCCGGATACCAGTCTATGGCTACACCTTC.

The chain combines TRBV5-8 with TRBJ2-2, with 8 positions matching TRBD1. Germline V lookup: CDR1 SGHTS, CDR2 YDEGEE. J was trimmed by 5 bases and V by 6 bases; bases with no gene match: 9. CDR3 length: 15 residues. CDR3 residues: CASIDRQGRTGELFF. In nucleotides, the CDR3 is TGTGCCAGCATCGATCGACAGGGGCGGACCGGGGAGCTGTTTTTT.

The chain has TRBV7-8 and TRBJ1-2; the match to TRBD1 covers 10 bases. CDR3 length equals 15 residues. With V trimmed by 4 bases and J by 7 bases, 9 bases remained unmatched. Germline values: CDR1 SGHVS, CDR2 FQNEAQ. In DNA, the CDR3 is TGTGCCAGCAGCTCCCGGGGACAGGGGACTTTTGGCTACACCTTC. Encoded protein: CASSSRGQGTFGYTF. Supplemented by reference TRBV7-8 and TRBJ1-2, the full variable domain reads GAGVSQSPRYKVAKRGQDVALRCDPISGHVSLFWYQQALGQGPEFLTYFQNEAQLDKSGLPSDRFFAERPEGSVSTLKIQRTQQEDSAVYLCASSSRGQGTFGYTFGSGTRLTVV.

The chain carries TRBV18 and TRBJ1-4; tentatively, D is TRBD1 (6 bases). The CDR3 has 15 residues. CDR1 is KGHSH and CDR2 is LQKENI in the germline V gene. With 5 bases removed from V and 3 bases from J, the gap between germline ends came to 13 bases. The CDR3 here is CASSLPDRANEKLFF. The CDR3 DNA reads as TGTGCCAGCTCATTACCGGACAGAGCTAATGAAAAACTGTTTTTT.

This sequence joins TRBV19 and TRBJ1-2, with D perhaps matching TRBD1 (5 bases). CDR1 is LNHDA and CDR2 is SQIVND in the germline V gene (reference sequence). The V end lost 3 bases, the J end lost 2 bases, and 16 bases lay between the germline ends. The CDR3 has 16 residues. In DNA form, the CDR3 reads TGTGCCAGTAGTATTTTAATCGCGACAGACAACTATGGCTACACCTTC. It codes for CASSILIATDNYGYTF.

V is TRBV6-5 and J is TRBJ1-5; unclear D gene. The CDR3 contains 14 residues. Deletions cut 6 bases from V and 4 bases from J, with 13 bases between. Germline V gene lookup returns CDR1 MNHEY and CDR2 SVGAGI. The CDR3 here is CASSDAGRNQPQHF. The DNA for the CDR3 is TGTGCCAGCAGCGACGCCGGCAGGAATCAGCCCCAGCATTTT.

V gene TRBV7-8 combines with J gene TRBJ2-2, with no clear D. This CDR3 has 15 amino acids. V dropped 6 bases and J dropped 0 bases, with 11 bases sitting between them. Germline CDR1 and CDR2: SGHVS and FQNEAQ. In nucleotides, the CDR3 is TGTGCCAGCAGGGCAGCACAGCCGAACACCGGGGAGCTGTTTTTT. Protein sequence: CASRAAQPNTGELFF. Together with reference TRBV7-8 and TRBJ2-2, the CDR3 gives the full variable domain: GAGVSQSPRYKVAKRGQDVALRCDPISGHVSLFWYQQALGQGPEFLTYFQNEAQLDKSGLPSDRFFAERPEGSVSTLKIQRTQQEDSAVYLCASRAAQPNTGELFFGEGSRLTVL.

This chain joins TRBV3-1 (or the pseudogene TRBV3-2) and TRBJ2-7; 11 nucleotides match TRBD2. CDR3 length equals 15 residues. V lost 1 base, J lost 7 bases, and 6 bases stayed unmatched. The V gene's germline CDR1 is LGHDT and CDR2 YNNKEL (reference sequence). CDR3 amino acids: CASSQVLAGVGEQYF. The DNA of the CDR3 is TGTGCCAGCAGCCAAGTACTAGCGGGGGTGGGGGAGCAGTACTTC.

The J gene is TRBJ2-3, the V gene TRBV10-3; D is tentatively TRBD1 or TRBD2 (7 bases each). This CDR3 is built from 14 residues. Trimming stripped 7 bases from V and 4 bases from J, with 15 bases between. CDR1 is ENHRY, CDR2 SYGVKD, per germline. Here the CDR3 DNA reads TGTGCCATCAAACTCCAGGGGGGGGCAGATACGCAGTATTTT. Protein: CAIKLQGGADTQYF.

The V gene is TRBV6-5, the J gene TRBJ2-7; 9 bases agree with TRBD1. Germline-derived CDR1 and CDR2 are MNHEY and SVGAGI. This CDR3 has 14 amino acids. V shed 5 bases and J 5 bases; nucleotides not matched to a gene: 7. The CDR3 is CASSRDREFHEQYF. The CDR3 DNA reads TGTGCCAGCAGTCGGGACAGGGAATTCCACGAGCAGTACTTC.

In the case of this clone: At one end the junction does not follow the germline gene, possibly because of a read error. The CDR3 DNA is TGCGCCAGCAGCCTAGGACGGGTTGAACCTTTCTTT. Translation: CASSLGRVEPFF. The chain couples TRBV5-1 to TRBJ1-1, with D unresolved. This CDR3 is built from 12 residues. In germline, CDR1 is SGHRS, CDR2 YFSETQ.

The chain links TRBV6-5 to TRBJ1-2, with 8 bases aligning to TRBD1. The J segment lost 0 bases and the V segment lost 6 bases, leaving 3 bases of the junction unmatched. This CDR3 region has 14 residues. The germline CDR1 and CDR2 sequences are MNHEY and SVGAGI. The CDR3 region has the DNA TGTGCCAGCAGAGCAGGGGGCGCTAACTATGGCTACACCTTC. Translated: CASRAGGANYGYTF.

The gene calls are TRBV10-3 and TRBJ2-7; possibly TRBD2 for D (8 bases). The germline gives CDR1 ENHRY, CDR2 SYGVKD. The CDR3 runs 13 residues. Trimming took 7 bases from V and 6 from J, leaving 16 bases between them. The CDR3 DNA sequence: TGTGCCATCACCTCAGGGGGGACTAGCGAGCAGTACTTC. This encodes CAITSGGTSEQYF.

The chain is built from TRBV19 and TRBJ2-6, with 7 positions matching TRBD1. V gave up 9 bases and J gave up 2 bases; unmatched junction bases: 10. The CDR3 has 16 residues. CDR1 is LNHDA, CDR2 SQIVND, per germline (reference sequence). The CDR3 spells CASRNRGAAGANVLTF. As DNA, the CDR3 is TGTGCCAGCCGAAACAGGGGAGCTGCTGGGGCCAACGTCCTGACTTTC.

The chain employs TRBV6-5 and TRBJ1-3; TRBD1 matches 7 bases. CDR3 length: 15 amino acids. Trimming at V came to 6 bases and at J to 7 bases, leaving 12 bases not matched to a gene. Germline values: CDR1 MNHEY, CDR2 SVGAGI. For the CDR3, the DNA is TGTGCCAGCAGGTCACAGGGGACATTAGGGAACACCATATATTTT. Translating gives CASRSQGTLGNTIYF.

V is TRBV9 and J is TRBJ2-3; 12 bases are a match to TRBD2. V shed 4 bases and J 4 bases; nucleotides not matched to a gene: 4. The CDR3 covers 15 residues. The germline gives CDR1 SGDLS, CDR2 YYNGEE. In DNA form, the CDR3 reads TGTGCCAGCAGCTTACGACTAGCGGGGGCAGATACGCAGTATTTT. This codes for CASSLRLAGADTQYF.

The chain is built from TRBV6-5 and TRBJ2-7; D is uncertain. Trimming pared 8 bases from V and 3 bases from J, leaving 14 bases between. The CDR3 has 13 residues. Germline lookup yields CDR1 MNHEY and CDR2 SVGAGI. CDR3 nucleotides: TGTGCCAGCGGGCTCTATGGGGTCTACGAGCAGTACTTC. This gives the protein CASGLYGVYEQYF.